The sequence of this T cell receptor beta chain was determined in a study of cytomegalovirus exposure and HLA in healthy donors. V shed 3 bases and J shed 0 bases, with 11 bases lying between them. In germline, CDR1 is MDHEN, CDR2 SYDVKM. This CDR3 spans 16 amino acids. Primers included in the PCR were 60 Vbeta and 13 Jbeta primers. This table comes from immunoSEQ multiplex PCR, and its TCRdb copy is limited to in-frame clones, with some not included. The sample carries some 130,000 clones, approximately 61% recorded once. This clone was seen only once. V is TRBV28 and J is TRBJ1-4; D uncertain. The sequenced sample consisted of PBMCs. The TCR originated in a human donor in good health. The DNA of the CDR3 is TGTGCCAGCAGTTTGGCCATGCAGTCAACTAATGAAAAACTGTTTTTT. Translating gives CASSLAMQSTNEKLFF.